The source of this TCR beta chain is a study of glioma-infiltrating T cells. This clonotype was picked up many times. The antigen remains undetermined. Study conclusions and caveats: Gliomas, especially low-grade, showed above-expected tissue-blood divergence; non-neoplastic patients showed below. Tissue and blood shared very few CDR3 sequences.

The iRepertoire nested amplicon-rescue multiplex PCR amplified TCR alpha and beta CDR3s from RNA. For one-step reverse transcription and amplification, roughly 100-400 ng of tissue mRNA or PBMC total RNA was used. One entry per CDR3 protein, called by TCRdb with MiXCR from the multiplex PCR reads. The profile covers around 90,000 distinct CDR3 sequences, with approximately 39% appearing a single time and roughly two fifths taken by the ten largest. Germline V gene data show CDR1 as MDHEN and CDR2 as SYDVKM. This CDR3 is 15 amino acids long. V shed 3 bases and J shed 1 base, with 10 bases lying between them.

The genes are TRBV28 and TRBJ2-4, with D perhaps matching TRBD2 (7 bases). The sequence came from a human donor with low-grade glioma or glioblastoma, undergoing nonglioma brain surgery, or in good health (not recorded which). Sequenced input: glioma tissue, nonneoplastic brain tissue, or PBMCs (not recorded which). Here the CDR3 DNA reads TGTGCCAGCAGTTTCGAGGGGGGGGCCAAAAACATTCAGTACTTC. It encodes CASSFEGGAKNIQYF.